A single sample gave rise to the 8 T cell receptor beta chains below, sequenced in a study of blood T cells in healthy people across ages. Then a second PCR, running about 6 to 12 cycles, was carried out with a sample-barcoded 5' primer and a J-beta primer mix. TCRdb ran MiXCR on the 5' RACE reads and lists one entry per CDR3 protein. The sample lists fewer than 2,000,000 distinct CDR3 sequences, around 35% occurring once. Input material: blood. These receptors came from a woman in her 30s in good health.

On this clonotype: A read error may explain this, as a much larger clone is one base away. The chain employs TRBV15 and TRBJ2-1; possible D gene TRBD2, 6 bases. CDR3 length: 14 residues. Germline CDR1 is LNHNV and CDR2 is YYDKDF (reference sequence). Trimming pared 1 base from V and 12 bases from J, leaving 16 bases between. This CDR3 reads CATSRARGAEAQFF. The CDR3 DNA sequence: TGTGCCACCAGCAGAGCCCGCGGGGCGGAGGCGCAGTTCTTC.

The rearrangement links TRBV28 to TRBJ2-1; 10 bases align to TRBD1. The CDR3 extends over 15 amino acids. The germline CDR1 and CDR2 sequences are MDHEN and SYDVKM. V was clipped by 5 bases and J by 7 bases; unmatched bases: 8. CDR3 in DNA: TGTGCCAGCAGTACCCCGGGACAGGGGCAGAATGAGCAGTTCTTC. It is translated as CASSTPGQGQNEQFF.

This chain joins TRBV7-8 and TRBJ2-1; 13 bases match TRBD2. The CDR3 is made up of 17 amino acids. The germline gives CDR1 SGHVS, CDR2 FQNEAQ. V was clipped by 5 bases and J by 6 bases; unmatched bases: 10. The CDR3: CASSTGLAGDDPNEQFF. DNA for the CDR3: TGTGCCAGCAGCACTGGACTAGCGGGAGACGATCCCAATGAGCAGTTCTTC.

The J gene is TRBJ2-1, the V gene TRBV27, with 11 bases lining up with TRBD2. V lost 0 bases to trimming and J lost 9 bases; unmatched junction nucleotides: 10. The CDR3 loop spans 17 amino acids. Germline CDR1 and CDR2: MNHEY and SMNVEV (reference sequence). The CDR3 region is CASSLSATTSGNREQFF. Written as DNA, the CDR3 is TGTGCCAGCAGTTTATCGGCAACGACTAGCGGGAACCGTGAGCAGTTCTTC.

This clonotype was observed a few times. The CDR3 DNA sequence: TGCAGTGCTCAAGGCGTCCTAATTACGGACTATGGCTACACCTTC. Translation: CSAQGVLITDYGYTF. This rearrangement joins TRBV20-1 to TRBJ1-2; D unclear. This CDR3 region has 15 residues. Germline assignment: CDR1 DFQATT and CDR2 SNEGSKA (reference sequence). V lost 5 bases and J 3 bases, leaving 19 bases between the germline ends.

This clonotype has at least ten counts. The CDR3 coding sequence is TGTGCCAGTACCTCGGGGTACGGCTACACCTTC. Translating it yields CASTSGYGYTF. The chain is built from TRBV27 and TRBJ1-2; unclear D gene. From germline, CDR1 is MNHEY and CDR2 SMNVEV (reference sequence). The CDR3 is 11 amino acids. The V gene lost 9 bases and the J gene lost 8 bases, with 13 bases spanning the gap.

The chain joins TRBV20-1 to TRBJ2-7; 8 nucleotides match TRBD2. The CDR3 is 16 amino acids. The V and J ends lost 3 bases and 0 bases, in that order; junction bases with no gene match: 10. Germline V gives CDR1 DFQATT, CDR2 SNEGSKA (reference sequence). In DNA, the CDR3 is TGCAGTGCTAGTGGGTCTAGCGGGCGGAGCTCCTACGAGCAGTACTTC. Amino acids: CSASGSSGRSSYEQYF.

The chain is built from TRBV28 and TRBJ1-2; D is possibly TRBD1 (5 bases). The germline V gene has CDR1 MDHEN and CDR2 SYDVKM. Deletions cut 3 bases from V and 7 bases from J, with 18 bases between. CDR3 size: 15 residues. DNA for the CDR3: TGTGCCAGCAGTTTCCTGGGCAGGGTGGGAGGTGGCTACACCTTC. Its translation: CASSFLGRVGGGYTF.